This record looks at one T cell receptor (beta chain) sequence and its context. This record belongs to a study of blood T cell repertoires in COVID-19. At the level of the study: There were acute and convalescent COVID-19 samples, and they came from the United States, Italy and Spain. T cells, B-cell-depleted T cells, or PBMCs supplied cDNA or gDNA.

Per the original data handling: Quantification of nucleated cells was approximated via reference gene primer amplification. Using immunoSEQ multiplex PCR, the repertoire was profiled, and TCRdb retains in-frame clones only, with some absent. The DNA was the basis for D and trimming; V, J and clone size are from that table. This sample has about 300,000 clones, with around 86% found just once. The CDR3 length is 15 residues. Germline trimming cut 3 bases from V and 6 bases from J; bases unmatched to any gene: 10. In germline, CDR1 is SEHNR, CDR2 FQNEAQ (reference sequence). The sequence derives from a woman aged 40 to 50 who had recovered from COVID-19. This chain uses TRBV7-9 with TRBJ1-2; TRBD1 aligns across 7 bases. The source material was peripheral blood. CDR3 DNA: TGTGCCAGCAGCTTTTTGGGACAGTTGGGCGATGGCTACACCTTC. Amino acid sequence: CASSFLGQLGDGYTF.